This T cell receptor (beta chain) was recovered during a study of T cell responses to AZD1222 COVID-19 vaccine. Comment on this clone: Its antigen is unidentified.

Overall study results and limits: Reports indicate that nearly half of spike-specific TCRs are directed at unmutated variant regions. Donors were largely white British and mainly female; clonal diversity was possibly underestimated. Spike-specific TCR breadth and depth both grew after two AZD1222 doses. Dominant at 160-218 and 743-854, vaccine-associated CD4 TCRs also spanned spike.

Trimming removed 0 bases from V and 0 bases from J; junction bases left unmatched: 7. Germline loops: CDR1 LGHDT, CDR2 YNNKEL (reference sequence). The CDR3 covers 18 residues. Libraries were prepared by immunoSEQ multiplex PCR; TCRdb keeps only in-frame clonotypes and omits some of them. The repertoire holds approximately 92,000 clones, with roughly nine tenths as singletons. The receptor was derived from an adult in good health. The sample in question was peripheral blood, obtained on day 0 of AZD1222 vaccination. J is TRBJ2-1 and V is TRBV3-1 (or the pseudogene TRBV3-2); 8 bases agree with TRBD2. The CDR3 protein is CASSQEFVAGGSYNEQFF. CDR3 nucleotide sequence: TGTGCCAGCAGCCAAGAATTTGTGGCGGGGGGCTCCTACAATGAGCAGTTCTTC.